These 3 T cell receptor beta chains share one sample of origin, sequenced in a study of T-cell memory formation after mild COVID-19. TCRdb reprocessed the 5' RACE reads with MiXCR, giving one entry per CDR3 protein. The sample consists of around 410,000 distinct CDR3 sequences, 23% of them appearing once. Material: PBMCs or a T cell subset sorted from them (not recorded which). These receptors all stem from an adult woman who had mild COVID-19 (a few samples of this study predate the infection). Cell type and time point are not known.

J is TRBJ1-1 and V is TRBV20-1; possible D gene TRBD1, 6 bases. Germline V gene sequence: CDR1 DFQATT, CDR2 SNEGSKA (reference sequence). The CDR3 has 14 amino acids. V was trimmed by 6 bases and J by 0 bases, leaving 14 bases between them. As DNA, the CDR3 is TGCAGTGCCCCAGAGGGGGGACTGAACACTGAAGCTTTCTTT. It encodes CSAPEGGLNTEAFF.

CDR3 sequence (DNA): TGTGCCAGCAGTTACTCGAAAGAGGGGTGGTATGGCTACACCTTC. Translating gives CASSYSKEGWYGYTF. The chain is built from TRBV6-5 and TRBJ1-2; a possible D gene is TRBD1 (5 bases). V dropped 0 bases and J dropped 5 bases, with 13 bases sitting between them. CDR1 and CDR2 from the germline V gene are MNHEY and SVGAGI. This CDR3 is 15 amino acids long.

This clonotype was seen a handful of times. This chain connects TRBV7-9 to TRBJ2-5, with unresolved D. The CDR3 has 15 amino acids. Between the trimmed V and J ends, which lost 2 bases and 2 bases, there was a span of 12 bases. The germline V gene has CDR1 SEHNR and CDR2 FQNEAQ (reference sequence). The chain's CDR3 is CASSLPPGHQETQYF. DNA of the CDR3: TGTGCCAGCAGCTTACCCCCCGGTCATCAAGAGACCCAGTACTTC.